A single T cell receptor (beta chain) is shown here with its context. The sample has other DNA sequences that encode this CDR3 too. These data are taken from a study of blood T cell repertoires in COVID-19. Study details: The United States, Italy and Spain provided the acute and convalescent COVID-19 samples. In each case, the material was cDNA or gDNA derived from T cells, B-cell-depleted T cells, or PBMCs.

CDR3 length: 14 amino acids. The V and J ends lost 2 bases and 1 base, in that order; junction bases with no gene match: 0. CDR1 LNHDA and CDR2 SQIVND come from the germline V gene (reference sequence). Under the authors' procedure: Researchers report that nucleated cell counts were estimated from reference gene primer amplification. Sequencing used immunoSEQ multiplex PCR; TCRdb keeps in-frame clones, though not all of them. Clonal size and the V and J genes are those of that table, whereas D and trimming came from the DNA. The table has roughly 170,000 clones, roughly 80% seen once. The chain joins TRBV19 to TRBJ1-1, with 8 bases fitting TRBD1. Specimen: peripheral blood. The origin of this receptor is a human donor in a cohort sampled during active COVID-19. The CDR3: CASSITGGNTEAFF. The CDR3 DNA reads as TGTGCCAGTAGTATAACAGGGGGGAACACTGAAGCTTTCTTT.